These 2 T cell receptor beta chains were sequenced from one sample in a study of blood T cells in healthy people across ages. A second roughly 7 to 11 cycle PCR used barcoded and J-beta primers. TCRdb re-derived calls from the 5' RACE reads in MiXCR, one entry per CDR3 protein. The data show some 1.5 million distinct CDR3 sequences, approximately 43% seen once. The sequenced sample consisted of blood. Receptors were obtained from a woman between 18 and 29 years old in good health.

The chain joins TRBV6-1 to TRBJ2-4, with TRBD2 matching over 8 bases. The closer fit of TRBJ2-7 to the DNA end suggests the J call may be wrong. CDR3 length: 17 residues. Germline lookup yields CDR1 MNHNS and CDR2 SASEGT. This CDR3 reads CASSTGRLSGNIYEQYF. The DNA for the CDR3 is TGTGCCAGCAGTACGGGAAGGCTTAGCGGGAATATTTACGAGCAGTACTTC.

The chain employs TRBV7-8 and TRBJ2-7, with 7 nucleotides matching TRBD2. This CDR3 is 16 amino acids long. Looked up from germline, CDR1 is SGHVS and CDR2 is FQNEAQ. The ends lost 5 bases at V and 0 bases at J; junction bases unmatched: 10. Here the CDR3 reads CASSPNPGGISYEQYF. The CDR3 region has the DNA TGTGCCAGCAGCCCCAACCCCGGGGGGATCTCCTACGAGCAGTACTTC.